In its sample, the clone carrying this T cell receptor (beta chain) was seen many times. The antigen is unknown. The germline V gene encodes CDR1 MNHEY and CDR2 SMNVEV (reference sequence). V shed 5 bases and J 6 bases; nucleotides not matched to a gene: 11. The CDR3 is 15 residues long. The data were obtained in a study of T cells in Graves' hyperthyroidism and ophthalmopathy. The study's findings and limits: Ophthalmopathy was model-predicted a median about 6.7 months pre-onset.

TCR beta CDR3 region amplification was performed from RNA transcripts. The HTBI primer set drove a first-round RT-PCR of the TCR CDR3. A single record per CDR3 protein comes from TCRdb applying MiXCR to the multiplex PCR reads. The sample shows about 500,000 distinct CDR3 sequences, roughly 16% of them seen only once. Sample: blood. The clonotype comes from a woman aged 25 to 39 with Graves' ophthalmopathy. J is TRBJ2-3 and V is TRBV27; the match to TRBD2 covers 7 bases. The chain's CDR3 is CASSPRVAGGDTQYF. The CDR3 DNA reads as TGTGCCAGCAGTCCCAGGGTAGCGGGTGGGGATACGCAGTATTTT.